These 25 T cell receptor beta chains originate from one sample sequenced in a study of T-cell memory formation after mild COVID-19. TCRdb re-derived calls from the 5' RACE reads in MiXCR, one entry per CDR3 protein. The sample has under 450,000 distinct CDR3 sequences, roughly 20% seen once; the top ten hold around a fifth. Sample: PBMCs or a T cell subset sorted from them (not recorded which). Receptors were obtained from a man in his late teens or twenties who had mild COVID-19 (a few samples of this study predate the infection). Cell type and time point are not known.

This chain uses TRBV4-1 with TRBJ2-2; D possibly matches TRBD1 or TRBD2 (5 bases each). The CDR3 sequence is 15 residues long. CDR1 is MGHRA and CDR2 is YSYEKL in the germline V gene. V was shortened by 4 bases and J by 2 bases, with 11 bases between the two germline ends. In DNA form, the CDR3 reads TGCGCCAGCAGCCTTCAAGGGGACAACACCGGGGAGCTGTTTTTT. Translating gives CASSLQGDNTGELFF.

This rearrangement joins TRBV7-3 to TRBJ2-6, with D unclear. The CDR3 runs 17 residues. V was trimmed by 4 bases and J by 2 bases, leaving 15 bases between them. CDR1 SGHTA and CDR2 FQGTGA come from the germline V gene. The CDR3 protein is CASSSHRVQAGANVLTF. The CDR3 DNA is TGTGCCAGCAGCTCCCACCGGGTGCAGGCTGGGGCCAACGTCCTGACTTTC.

The chain couples TRBV13 to TRBJ1-6; weak D call: TRBD1 (6 bases). Trimming pared 5 bases from V and 4 bases from J, leaving 15 bases between. In germline, CDR1 is PRHDT, CDR2 FYEKMQ (reference sequence). The length of the CDR3 is 16 residues. The CDR3 coding sequence is TGTGCCAGCAGCCCCAGGGGACGGGAATATAATTCACCCCTCCACTTT. This encodes CASSPRGREYNSPLHF.

The chain employs TRBV7-2 and TRBJ1-2, with D maybe TRBD1 (5 bases). Germline V gives CDR1 SGHTA, CDR2 FQGNSA. The CDR3 has 13 residues. V was trimmed by 1 base and J by 7 bases, leaving 10 bases between them. As DNA, the CDR3 is TGTGCCAGCAGCTTAGTTGCAGGGATTGGCTACACCTTC. This sequence encodes CASSLVAGIGYTF.

The rearrangement uses TRBV4-1 and TRBJ1-6; D is uncertain. The CDR3 is 15 amino acids. Germline V CDR1 and CDR2: MGHRA, YSYEKL. Trimming stripped 0 bases from V and 5 bases from J, with 8 bases between. CDR3 region: CASSQDRENNSPLHF. The CDR3 DNA sequence: TGCGCCAGCAGCCAAGATAGAGAAAATAATTCACCCCTCCACTTT.

This clonotype was seen only a few times. J is TRBJ1-6 and V is TRBV5-1; D gene ambiguous. CDR1 SGHRS and CDR2 YFSETQ come from the germline V gene. The CDR3 is 13 amino acids. Trimming pared 0 bases from V and 10 bases from J, leaving 8 bases between. The CDR3 spells CASSLGVWSPLHF. CDR3 coding DNA: TGCGCCAGCAGCTTGGGGGTTTGGTCACCCCTCCACTTT. Full variable domain (rest looked up from reference TRBV5-1 and TRBJ1-6): KAGVTQTPRYLIKTRGQQVTLSCSPISGHRSVSWYQQTPGQGLQFLFEYFSETQRNKGNFPGRFSGRQFSNSRSEMNVSTLELGDSALYLCASSLGVWSPLHFGNGTRLTVT.

V and J are TRBV2 and TRBJ2-6; no firm D call. The germline V and J ends were trimmed by 3 bases and 0 bases, with 9 bases remaining between them. CDR1 and CDR2 (germline): SNHLY, FYNNEI. The CDR3 has 16 residues. The CDR3 coding sequence is TGTGCCAGCAGTGAGTGGGGTTCCTCTGGGGCCAACGTCCTGACTTTC. Its translation: CASSEWGSSGANVLTF.

This clonotype was observed a handful of times. The rearrangement joins TRBV7-9 to TRBJ1-2; 9 nucleotides agree with TRBD1. This CDR3 region has 15 residues. Germline V gene lookup returns CDR1 SEHNR and CDR2 FQNEAQ (reference sequence). The ends lost 4 bases at V and 7 bases at J; junction bases unmatched: 10. CDR3 coding DNA: TGTGCCAGCAGCTCCACAGGGGGCGTATTGTTTGGCTACACCTTC. It yields the protein CASSSTGGVLFGYTF.

This clonotype occurred a few times. The chain is built from TRBV6-1 and TRBJ1-5, with 7 bases identical to TRBD1. V shed 7 bases, J shed 4 bases, and the junction held 7 bases outside the gene matches. This CDR3 has 14 residues. Per the germline V gene, CDR1 is MNHNS and CDR2 is SASEGT. The CDR3 DNA reads TGTGCCAGCACCCAGACAGGGTGGAATCAGCCCCAGCATTTT. This sequence encodes CASTQTGWNQPQHF.

This clonotype was picked up many times. The rearrangement uses TRBV7-6 and TRBJ2-3; D is undetermined. Germline loops: CDR1 SGHVS, CDR2 FNYEAQ. The length of the CDR3 is 14 residues. V lost 5 bases, J lost 0 bases, and 9 bases lay in between. CDR3 sequence reads: CASSPEHSTDTQYF. CDR3 coding DNA: TGTGCCAGCAGCCCTGAACACAGCACAGATACGCAGTATTTT.

This chain uses TRBV18 with TRBJ2-1; no clear D. Trimming took off 3 bases at V and 6 bases at J, with 9 bases between the two ends. Germline CDR1 KGHSH, CDR2 LQKENI. This CDR3 region has 13 residues. CDR3 sequence reads: CASSPTIANEQFF. In DNA, the CDR3 is TGTGCCAGCTCACCCACGATAGCCAATGAGCAGTTCTTC.

Only a few counts were recorded for this clonotype. V gene TRBV5-6 combines with J gene TRBJ2-7, with 8 positions matching TRBD1. CDR1 SGHDT and CDR2 YYEEEE come from the germline V gene. This CDR3 is built from 15 residues. V was clipped by 4 bases and J by 2 bases; unmatched bases: 8. The CDR3 sequence: CASSPGQAYPYEQYF. The CDR3 DNA sequence: TGTGCCAGCAGCCCGGGACAGGCTTACCCCTACGAGCAGTACTTC.

J is TRBJ2-7 and V is TRBV5-4; 9 positions agree with TRBD1. CDR1 is SGHNT, CDR2 YYREEE, per germline (reference sequence). J gave up 1 base and V 1 base, and 9 bases lay outside the gene matches. There are 17 residues in the CDR3. CDR3 protein: CASSLWPRDRGSYEQYV. The CDR3 region has the DNA TGTGCCAGCAGCTTGTGGCCGAGAGACAGGGGGTCCTACGAGCAGTACGTC.

This clonotype was counted between two and nine times. The chain links TRBV9 to TRBJ2-5, with D maybe TRBD1 (5 bases). CDR3 length: 14 amino acids. Germline CDR1 SGDLS, CDR2 YYNGEE. The ends were cut back, 0 bases at V and 4 bases at J, with 10 bases in the middle. DNA of the CDR3: TGTGCCAGCAGCGTAGGTAGGGGCCCAGAGACCCAGTACTTC. Amino acids: CASSVGRGPETQYF.

This clonotype was observed a few times. The chain carries TRBV29-1 and TRBJ2-5; D is uncertain. The CDR3 extends over 12 amino acids. Germline V CDR1 and CDR2: SQVTM, ANQGSEA. V was shortened by 4 bases and J by 4 bases, with 10 bases between the two germline ends. The CDR3 region has the DNA TGCAGCGTTGCATTCTGGGGAGAGACCCAGTACTTC. Translated, it gives CSVAFWGETQYF. Based on the CDR3 plus reference TRBV29-1 and TRBJ2-5, the full variable domain is SAVISQKPSRDICQRGTSLTIQCQVDSQVTMMFWYRQQPGQSLTLIATANQGSEATYESGFVIDKFPISRPNLTFSTLTVSNMSPEDSSIYLCSVAFWGETQYFGPGTRLLVL.

This clonotype was observed a few times. The chain carries TRBV6-5 and TRBJ2-2; 10 bases are shared with TRBD1. Germline V lookup: CDR1 MNHEY, CDR2 SVGAGI. The CDR3 consists of 15 residues. With 2 bases clipped from V and 7 bases from J, the junction kept 4 bases outside the gene matches. In nucleotides, the CDR3 is TGTGCCAGCAGTTACAGGACAGGGGGTCTCGGGGAGCTGTTTTTT. Its translation: CASSYRTGGLGELFF.

This clonotype was seen a few times. V gene TRBV6-1 combines with J gene TRBJ2-7; weak D call: TRBD2 (5 bases). The CDR3 length is 13 residues. Trimming left V 8 bases short and J 6 bases short, with 17 bases between. CDR1 is MNHNS, CDR2 SASEGT, per germline. For the CDR3, the DNA is TGTGCCAGCCGCCAATGGTCCGCGGGCGAGCAGTACTTC. Residues: CASRQWSAGEQYF.

V is TRBV4-1 and J is TRBJ1-1, with D perhaps TRBD1 (6 bases). Germline V gene lookup returns CDR1 MGHRA and CDR2 YSYEKL. V lost 0 bases and J 4 bases, leaving 9 bases between the germline ends. This CDR3 has 14 residues. This chain's CDR3 is CASSQERGGTEAFF. The CDR3 DNA reads TGCGCCAGCAGCCAAGAAAGGGGGGGCACTGAAGCTTTCTTT.

The V call is TRBV6-5, the J call TRBJ2-7; D unresolved. V was pared by 0 bases and J by 6 bases, with 9 bases between. Germline values: CDR1 MNHEY, CDR2 SVGAGI. CDR3 length equals 13 residues. In DNA form, the CDR3 reads TGTGCCAGCAGTTACTCACCGGCCGGCGAGCAGTACTTC. This gives the protein CASSYSPAGEQYF.

This clonotype appeared a few times. The chain couples TRBV5-1 to TRBJ2-3; no clear D gene. Germline values: CDR1 SGHRS, CDR2 YFSETQ. This CDR3 is built from 18 residues. Trimming left V 0 bases short and J 4 bases short, with 21 bases between. CDR3 loop: CASSLAALPRAMPDTQYF. The DNA of the CDR3 is TGCGCCAGCAGCTTGGCCGCGCTTCCCCGGGCCATGCCAGATACGCAGTATTTT.

This sequence joins TRBV29-1 and TRBJ1-4, with D tentatively TRBD1 (6 bases). With 2 bases removed from V and 8 bases from J, the gap between germline ends came to 15 bases. Germline CDR1 and CDR2: SQVTM and ANQGSEA. The CDR3 covers 14 residues. CDR3 loop: CSVEIRGRNEKLFF. The CDR3 DNA reads as TGCAGCGTTGAAATCAGGGGCAGGAACGAAAAACTGTTTTTT.

J is TRBJ2-7 and V is TRBV2, with 8 positions matching TRBD1. CDR1 and CDR2 from the germline V gene are SNHLY and FYNNEI. The CDR3 consists of 14 residues. V gave up 6 bases and J gave up 5 bases; unmatched junction bases: 9. CDR3 nucleotide sequence: TGTGCCAGCAGACCGGGCAGGACAGGGAACGAGCAGTACTTC. Translated: CASRPGRTGNEQYF.

In this sample, this clonotype turned up once. This chain links TRBV6-2 or TRBV6-3 with TRBJ2-7, with a tentative D call TRBD1 (6 bases). CDR1 is MNHEY and CDR2 is SVGEGT in the germline V gene. The CDR3 spans 13 residues. V was cut by 7 bases and J by 2 bases, with 12 bases left in between. CDR3 sequence (DNA): TGTGCCAGCACCAACAGGGTTGCCTACGAGCAGTACTTC. The encoded protein is CASTNRVAYEQYF.

There are a few counts of this clonotype. The chain recombines TRBV6-5 with TRBJ2-6; TRBD1 might be the D (6 bases). Per germline, CDR1 MNHEY and CDR2 SVGAGI. Deletions cut 8 bases from V and 0 bases from J, with 11 bases between. The CDR3 extends over 15 amino acids. CDR3 protein: CASARQVSGANVLTF. Written as DNA, the CDR3 is TGTGCCAGCGCCAGACAGGTCTCTGGGGCCAACGTCCTGACTTTC.

This clonotype was seen more than once but under ten times. The rearrangement links TRBV12-3 or TRBV12-4 to TRBJ1-5, with 11 bases aligning to TRBD1. J was trimmed by 1 base and V by 10 bases; bases with no gene match: 3. This CDR3 spans 14 amino acids. DNA for the CDR3: TGTGCCATCGGACAGGGGGCCAGCAATCAGCCCCAGCATTTT. It yields the protein CAIGQGASNQPQHF.